What follows is one T cell receptor (beta chain) and its context. Its antigen is unidentified. This sample stems from a study of CXCR3-negative and CXCR3-positive naive CD8 T cells. The CDR3 is made up of 14 amino acids. Germline assignment: CDR1 MGHRA and CDR2 YSYEKL. Whole-study results and caveats: Sequencing showed both naive subsets with comparably high diversity, and memory CD8+ cells much lower. The TRB CDR3s that CXCR3-positive naive cells carried were more hydrophobic than those of CXCR3-negative naive cells. Similar TRBV-TRBJ gene usage was seen in naive CXCR3-negative and CXCR3-positive cells, but not in memory cells.

5' RACE with UMI labels generated the TRB cDNA libraries. TCRdb re-called the 5' RACE reads and catalogs CDR3 proteins one per entry, DNA excluded. The table for this sample gives 65,000 to 90,000 distinct CDR3 sequences. By phenotype, naive CD8+ T cells were CD45RO-CCR7+CD27+CD95-. Input material: naive CXCR3+ CD8+ T cells from blood. Indicated subset: CD45RO-CCR7+CD27+CD95- naive CD8+ T cells expressing CXCR3 (TNR3+). This clonotype was obtained from a human donor in good health. Some clones in this sample may be carry-over from other donors' samples. V gene TRBV4-1 combines with J gene TRBJ2-2; no DNA is available, so the TRBD1 call from TCRdb remains unchecked. The CDR3 is CASTRQGNTGELFF.